This T cell receptor beta chain was identified in a study of Graves' ophthalmopathy and Graves' hyperthyroidism (dated by TCRdb to the late 2010s). Looking at the study overall: Peripheral blood was collected at initial diagnosis, before any treatment. The study used signatures of the TCR beta repertoire to tell Graves' ophthalmopathy apart from Graves' hyperthyroidism and to predict which patients would progress to ophthalmopathy. In total, approximately 130 blood samples were TCR-sequenced: some 43 ophthalmopathy, over 70 hyperthyroidism and some 17 hyperthyroidism-to-ophthalmopathy patients. To explore V-J signatures that distinguish ophthalmopathy from hyperthyroidism, a discovery set of about 99 patients was enrolled, made up of 40 to 45 with ophthalmopathy and around 57 with stable hyperthyroidism. The independent validation cohort included about 19 hyperthyroidism patients plus 17 patients who later progressed from hyperthyroidism to ophthalmopathy. In roughly 6 hyperthyroidism patients, T-cell repertoires of thyroid tissue and blood were compared. Following sample collection, hyperthyroidism patients were given methimazole at a starting dose of 30 mg daily, and ophthalmopathy patients were given high-dose intravenous methylprednisolone. The 100 discovery patients were randomly split 7:3 into training and test sets. Here is what the overall study found, with its caveats: Among expanded thyroid clonotypes with frequency above 0.001, most also showed up in blood, which suggests that blood repertoires may reflect the thyroid immune response. No statistical method was used to predetermine the sample size, and group allocation was not hidden from the investigators. In validation, the model predicted ophthalmopathy progression with about 71% sensitivity and about 77% specificity; roughly eleven predicted patients were CT-confirmed with GO in a median of about 7.1 months. The 13-signature model separated ophthalmopathy from stable hyperthyroidism with 85% to 90% sensitivity and 81.08% specificity in cross-validation, and 80%/75% in the test set.

TCR beta CDR3 regions were amplified from RNA transcripts for repertoire sequencing. HTBI primers and the Qiagen OneStep RT-PCR kit were used in a first-round RT-PCR, which was followed by a second-round multiplex PCR, size selection and purification. Libraries were sequenced paired-end with 100 bp reads on an Illumina HiSeq2000. As for the authors' bioinformatics: SOAPnuke was used to process the reads, throwing out any read that had adapters, had uncalled bases, had a mean Phred below 15, or lacked an exact constant-primer or identifier match. High-quality paired reads were merged with COPE v1.2.5. Clonotypes were defined as unique nucleotide sequences and were aligned to IMGT TRB V, D and J references using MiTCR v1.1. The analysis was limited to V-J combinations with a frequency above 0.0001, which together covered roughly 99% of the repertoires. For each V-J combination, a TCR clonal expansion and chaos score was defined as the ratio of F50 clonal expansion to chaos observed in the TCRdist matrix. Welch's t-statistics and random forest were used to reduce features to more than ten V-J combinations, which were fed into a naive Bayes classifier. Thyroid-blood repertoire similarity was quantified with the Morisita-Horn index. The public sequencing data were trimmed at Q25 with fastp and processed into clonotypes with MiXCR by TCRdb, which kept only in-frame beta chains. Identical CDR3 proteins give one entry, which carries the most common genes and DNA. The V and J calls were determined by TCRdb, not by the authors. The sample records 350,000 to 400,000 distinct CDR3 sequences, 15% to 17% of which are singletons. The top ten clones comprise roughly 7% of the sample.

A patient counted as having stable hyperthyroidism if there was no progression to ophthalmopathy within 18 months of follow-up. Hyperthyroidism patients were newly diagnosed, with disease duration under 2 months, and aged 18 to 65 years. Patients with other autoimmune diseases, uncontrolled infections, pregnancy or lactation were excluded. Clinical symptoms, serum thyroxine, TRAb, thyroid ultrasound and orbital computed tomography were used for diagnosis. Ficoll-Paque density gradient centrifugation was used to isolate PBMCs from around 10 ml of fresh peripheral blood. Trizol reagent was used to extract the total RNA, and its quality was then checked on an Agilent 2100 Bioanalyzer. CDR1 is given as DFQATT and CDR2 as SNEGSKA, both from the germline V gene (reference sequence). Trimming takes 6 bases off V and 3 bases off J; junction bases not matched to a gene: 10. The CDR3 holds 14 amino acids from the cysteine to the phenylalanine. Of the read, only the CDR3 DNA is kept; its 42 bases are in frame from base 1.

This clonotype was detected many times. Its specific antigen is unknown. Base qualities are not at hand, and no much larger clone is one base apart. This TCR was recovered from a woman aged 18-29 years with stable Graves' hyperthyroidism. Donor details come from another sample of the same person, matched by shared clones. The rearranged chain carries TRBV20-1 and TRBJ2-7; TRBD1 fits 8 bases in the junction. What was sequenced was peripheral blood. The nucleotides read TGCAGTGCCGGCGGGCAGGGGGCAATCTACGAGCAGTACTTC. It translates as CSAGGQGAIYEQYF.